The rows below give T cell receptor beta chains drawn from one sample of a study of CD8+CD57+ T cells in acquired aplastic anemia. A single record per CDR3 protein comes from TCRdb applying MiXCR to the reads. The sample yields 400,000 to 600,000 distinct CDR3 sequences, roughly 34% seen once. Material: sorted CD4+, CD8+, or CD8+CD57+ T cells (not recorded which) from PBMCs. The source is a human donor with aplastic anemia. CDR3s include the opening cysteine and the closing phenylalanine or tryptophan. D genes are given only for firm matches. Clone size appears in some rows only: once, few, many, or a class for an expanded clone.

J: TRBJ1-2
V: TRBV4-3
D: NA
size: many
DNA: TGCGCCAGCAGCCAAGGCAGGGGTTGGAGCTATGGCTACACCTTC
CDR3: CASSQGRGWSYGYTF

J: TRBJ2-1
V: TRBV29-1
D: NA
size: NA
DNA: TGCAGCGTTGGACAGGAGCAGGTTGAGCAGTTCTTC
CDR3: CSVGQEQVEQFF

J: TRBJ1-6
V: TRBV7-3
D: TRBD1
size: many
DNA: TGTGCCAGCAGCCCCCGGTCGGCGGCAGGGGGTAATTCACCCCTCCACTTT
CDR3: CASSPRSAAGGNSPLHF

J: TRBJ2-7
V: TRBV25-1
D: NA
size: NA
DNA: TGTGCCAGCAGATCAGTTCTCCGGGACTCCACCTACGAGCAGTACTTC
CDR3: CASRSVLRDSTYEQYF

J: TRBJ2-1
V: TRBV7-9
D: TRBD1
size: few
DNA: TGTGCCAGCAGCTGGGACAGGGGGCCCCAATACAATGAGCAGTTCTTC
CDR3: CASSWDRGPQYNEQFF

J: TRBJ2-7
V: TRBV5-1
D: NA
size: many
DNA: TGCGCCAGCAGCATGAGACAGTCCTACGAGCAGTACTTC
CDR3: CASSMRQSYEQYF

J: TRBJ2-2
V: TRBV6-1
D: TRBD1
size: NA
DNA: TGTGCCAGCAGGCCGACAGGGAACACCGGGGAGCCGTTTTTT
CDR3: CASRPTGNTGEPFF

J: TRBJ2-7
V: TRBV20-1
D: TRBD2
size: many
DNA: TGCAGTGCTAGACTGCGGCGGGGGGCCCGCTACGAGCAGTACTTC
CDR3: CSARLRRGARYEQYF

J: TRBJ2-7
V: TRBV20-1
D: TRBD2
size: NA
DNA: TGCAGTGCCAAGACTAGCGGGAACTACTACGAGCAGTACTTC
CDR3: CSAKTSGNYYEQYF

J: TRBJ2-7
V: TRBV3-1
D: NA
size: NA
DNA: TGTGCCAGCAGCTTCCTCCCAGGACCAACCTACGAGCAGTACTTC
CDR3: CASSFLPGPTYEQYF

J: TRBJ1-2
V: TRBV2
D: NA
size: many
DNA: TGTGCCAGCAGTGAAGGTGGCAGTCCCTATGGCTACACCTTC
CDR3: CASSEGGSPYGYTF

J: TRBJ1-2
V: TRBV4-3
D: TRBD1
size: once
DNA: TGCGCCAGCAGCCAAACGGGACAGGGGTTCAAAAATGGCTACACCTTC
CDR3: CASSQTGQGFKNGYTF

J: TRBJ2-5
V: TRBV4-1
D: NA
size: NA
DNA: TGCGCCAGCAGCCAAGATCTCGAAGAGACCCAGTACTTC
CDR3: CASSQDLEETQYF

J: TRBJ1-5
V: TRBV10-3
D: TRBD1
size: many
DNA: TGTGCCATCAGCGACCCAGGGGGCAGTCAGCCCCAGCATTTT
CDR3: CAISDPGGSQPQHF

J: TRBJ2-3
V: TRBV5-1
D: TRBD2
size: few
DNA: TGCGCCAGCAGCTTGGAGGGGATCGCTAGCGGGAGGTTGACAGATACGCAGTATTTT
CDR3: CASSLEGIASGRLTDTQYF

J: TRBJ1-2
V: TRBV19
D: NA
size: few
DNA: TGTGCCAGTACCCCTTCCAACCTGCCAGCGAACTATGGCTACACCTTC
CDR3: CASTPSNLPANYGYTF

J: TRBJ2-7
V: TRBV25-1
D: NA
size: NA
DNA: TGTGCCAGCAGTTACTACGACAGGGAGCAGTACTTC
CDR3: CASSYYDREQYF

J: TRBJ2-7
V: TRBV2
D: NA
size: few
DNA: TGTGCCAGCAGTTACCTCCCGGCCACCAAATCCTACGAGCAGTACTTC
CDR3: CASSYLPATKSYEQYF

J: TRBJ2-7
V: TRBV6-1
D: NA
size: NA
DNA: TGTGCCAGCAGCGGACTTGTCCCGTACGAGCAGTACTTC
CDR3: CASSGLVPYEQYF

J: TRBJ2-7
V: TRBV10-3
D: TRBD1
size: many
DNA: TGTGCCAGCAGTGTGTCGGGACAGGGGGGCTACGAGCAGTACTTC
CDR3: CASSVSGQGGYEQYF

J: TRBJ2-7
V: TRBV7-2
D: NA
size: many
DNA: TGTGCCAGCAAGAGGGGGGGGGTAACCTCCGAGCAGTACTTC
CDR3: CASKRGGVTSEQYF

J: TRBJ2-7
V: TRBV12-3/TRBV12-4
D: NA
size: many
DNA: TGTGCCAGCAGCTTGCCGGCTGCCTACGAGCAGTACTTC
CDR3: CASSLPAAYEQYF

J: TRBJ1-1
V: TRBV6-5
D: NA
size: once
DNA: TGTGCCTGCAGTTACTCGGGCCGGAACACTGAAGCTTTCTTT
CDR3: CACSYSGRNTEAFF

J: TRBJ1-1
V: TRBV15
D: NA
size: many
DNA: TGTGCCACCAGCAGAGGGTGGGGGACTGAAGCTTTCTTT
CDR3: CATSRGWGTEAFF

J: TRBJ2-2
V: TRBV11-1
D: TRBD2
size: NA
DNA: TGTGCCAGCAGCCGACTAGCGGGGAACACCGGGGAGCTGTTTTTT
CDR3: CASSRLAGNTGELFF

J: TRBJ2-5
V: TRBV4-2
D: TRBD2
size: NA
DNA: TGTGCCAGTAGCGGGCTCGAAGAGACCCAGTACTTC
CDR3: CASSGLEETQYF

J: TRBJ2-7
V: TRBV5-6
D: NA
size: NA
DNA: TGTGCCAGCAGACCGACAGAGTCCTACGTTGGAGAGCAGTACTTC
CDR3: CASRPTESYVGEQYF

J: TRBJ2-3
V: TRBV10-3
D: NA
size: NA
DNA: TGTGCCATCAGTGTTCAACACACAGATACGCAGTATTTT
CDR3: CAISVQHTDTQYF

J: TRBJ2-7
V: TRBV12-3/TRBV12-4
D: NA
size: NA
DNA: TGTGCCAGCAGTCCCCGGGCGTTTGGGCCCTACGAGCAGTACTTC
CDR3: CASSPRAFGPYEQYF

J: TRBJ2-7
V: TRBV2
D: TRBD2
size: many
DNA: TGTGCCAGCAGTCACGAGGGACTAGCGGGATTCGAGCAGTACTTC
CDR3: CASSHEGLAGFEQYF

J: TRBJ2-1
V: TRBV10-1
D: NA
size: many
DNA: TGCGCCAGCAGTGAGATATGCGATGAGCAGTTCTTC
CDR3: CASSEICDEQFF

J: TRBJ1-5
V: TRBV5-1
D: NA
size: NA
DNA: TGCGCCAGCAGCTTGCCAGTCAATTTCAATCAGCCCCAGCATTTT
CDR3: CASSLPVNFNQPQHF

J: TRBJ2-3
V: TRBV11-2
D: NA
size: few
DNA: TGTGCCAGCAGCTTAGAGGGGGACACAGATACGCAGTATTTT
CDR3: CASSLEGDTDTQYF

J: TRBJ2-3
V: TRBV7-2
D: TRBD1
size: few
DNA: TGTGCCAGCAGCTTAGCTGGGACAGGGAGCACAGATACGCAGTATTTT
CDR3: CASSLAGTGSTDTQYF

J: TRBJ1-1
V: TRBV20-1
D: NA
size: many
DNA: TGCAGTGCTAGGACTGAAGCTTTCTTT
CDR3: CSARTEAFF

J: TRBJ1-2
V: TRBV25-1
D: NA
size: NA
DNA: TGTGCCAGCAGTGAATCGGTAGCCGGGGAACCTCTCTATAATGGCTACACCTTC
CDR3: CASSESVAGEPLYNGYTF

J: TRBJ1-1
V: TRBV12-3/TRBV12-4
D: NA
size: NA
DNA: TGTGCCAGCAGTTTCGGATCTCCGCCTGGGGCTTTCTTT
CDR3: CASSFGSPPGAFF

J: TRBJ2-5
V: TRBV2
D: TRBD1
size: many
DNA: TGTGCCAGCAGTTGGACAGGAGTTTCGGGAGAGACCCAGTACTTC
CDR3: CASSWTGVSGETQYF

J: TRBJ1-1
V: TRBV19
D: NA
size: many
DNA: TGTGCCAGTAGTCGCCGACCTCATCTTGCTTTCTTT
CDR3: CASSRRPHLAFF

J: TRBJ2-7
V: TRBV2
D: TRBD2
size: many
DNA: TGTGCCAGCAGTGGACTAGCGGGAGGGCCAGGGGAGCAGTACTTC
CDR3: CASSGLAGGPGEQYF

J: TRBJ2-3
V: TRBV6-1
D: TRBD2
size: NA
DNA: TGTGCCAGCAGTCGGACTAGCGGGCCTGCCCCAGATACGCAGTATTTT
CDR3: CASSRTSGPAPDTQYF

J: TRBJ2-1
V: TRBV29-1
D: NA
size: many
DNA: TGCAGCGTTGACACCGGGACCAATAACCGTGAGCAGTTCTTC
CDR3: CSVDTGTNNREQFF

J: TRBJ2-7
V: TRBV24-1
D: NA
size: NA
DNA: TGTGCCCCCGGACCCCCCCTTTACAGCACTATCTACGAGCAGTACTTC
CDR3: CAPGPPLYSTIYEQYF

J: TRBJ2-3
V: TRBV4-1
D: TRBD1
size: NA
DNA: TGCGCCAGCAGCCAAGGGACAGGGGGATTTGGGACCGCAGATACGCAGTATTTT
CDR3: CASSQGTGGFGTADTQYF

J: TRBJ1-2
V: TRBV25-1
D: TRBD1
size: NA
DNA: TGTGCCAGCAGTGAATGGGACAGGGCGGAAGGCTACACCTTC
CDR3: CASSEWDRAEGYTF

J: TRBJ1-5
V: TRBV20-1
D: NA
size: few
DNA: TGCAGTGCTAGAGAACAGGGTCTCGGGAATCAGCCCCAGCATTTT
CDR3: CSAREQGLGNQPQHF

J: TRBJ1-2
V: TRBV9
D: NA
size: many
DNA: TGTGCCAGCAGCGTAGGAAGTGATGGCTACACCTTC
CDR3: CASSVGSDGYTF

J: TRBJ1-2
V: TRBV20-1
D: TRBD1
size: many
DNA: TGCAGTGCTTTCACTCCCGGGACAGGTCTGAGGTATGGCTACACCTTC
CDR3: CSAFTPGTGLRYGYTF

J: TRBJ1-2
V: TRBV29-1
D: NA
size: NA
DNA: TGCAGCGTTGATAGAGGACCGGGCCCGGTCTATGGCTACACCTTC
CDR3: CSVDRGPGPVYGYTF

J: TRBJ1-2
V: TRBV19
D: TRBD1
size: many
DNA: TGTGCCAGCCGCCGGGACAGGGTCGACTATGGCTACACCTTC
CDR3: CASRRDRVDYGYTF